These 30 T cell receptor beta chains came from one sample sequenced in a study of CD8+CD57+ T cells in acquired aplastic anemia (dated by TCRdb to the late 2010s). The patients picked for sequencing were ones in whom flow cytometry had shown an expansion of CD8+CD57+ cells. TCRdb shows the sequencer as Illumina HiSeq 2000. TCR beta VDJ combination and CDR3 sequence profiling used genomic DNA as the template. TCRdb itself trimmed the public reads at Q25 with fastp, ran MiXCR and retained productive beta chains. Identical CDR3 proteins give one entry, which carries the most common genes and DNA. This sample lists over 150,000 distinct CDR3 sequences; about half were detected once. The biggest ten clones account for 10% to 15% of the sample. Source material: sorted CD4+, CD8+, or CD8+CD57+ T cells (not recorded which) from PBMCs. The receptors derive from a human donor with aplastic anemia.

The genes are TRBV7-2 and TRBJ2-1; D is unresolved. Germline CDR1 and CDR2: SGHTA and FQGNSA. V was shortened by 4 bases and J by 7 bases, with 11 bases between the two germline ends. The CDR3 is made up of 13 amino acids. The CDR3 reads CASSYGQTNEQFF. For the CDR3, the DNA is TGTGCCAGCAGCTACGGGCAGACTAATGAGCAGTTCTTC.

The J gene is TRBJ1-2, the V gene TRBV7-9; the D gene is possibly TRBD1 (5 bases). In germline, CDR1 is SEHNR, CDR2 FQNEAQ (reference sequence). The germline V and J ends were trimmed by 3 bases and 7 bases, with 12 bases remaining between them. The CDR3 spans 13 residues. The CDR3 DNA follows: TGTGCCAGCAGCTTGGAGGCAGGGTCTGGCTACACCTTC. It codes for CASSLEAGSGYTF.

The count of this clonotype is one. The V gene is TRBV24-1, the J gene TRBJ1-5; 11 nucleotides agree with TRBD1. Trimming at V came to 3 bases and at J to 2 bases, leaving 5 bases not matched to a gene. CDR1 KGHDR and CDR2 SFDVKD come from the germline V gene. The CDR3 runs to 17 residues. The CDR3: CATSDAGTGGRNQPQHF. CDR3 DNA: TGTGCCACCAGTGATGCAGGGACAGGGGGACGCAATCAGCCCCAGCATTTT.

The V call is TRBV11-2, the J call TRBJ1-1; 10 nucleotides match TRBD1. This CDR3 is 17 amino acids long. In germline, CDR1 is SGHAT, CDR2 FQNNGV. The ends lost 4 bases at V and 0 bases at J; junction bases unmatched: 8. The CDR3 loop is CASSSLPGQGMNTEAFF. CDR3 DNA sequence: TGTGCCAGCAGCTCACTACCGGGACAGGGGATGAACACTGAAGCTTTCTTT.

The chain recombines TRBV20-1 with TRBJ1-2; 7 nucleotides agree with TRBD1. The V and J ends lost 6 bases and 4 bases, in that order; junction bases with no gene match: 8. CDR1 DFQATT and CDR2 SNEGSKA come from the germline V gene (reference sequence). This CDR3 has 13 residues. This chain's CDR3 is CSAPTGKSYGYTF. The CDR3 coding sequence is TGCAGTGCCCCGACAGGGAAGAGCTATGGCTACACCTTC.

This clonotype was picked up a small number of times. The chain carries TRBV11-3 and TRBJ2-3, with D perhaps being TRBD1 or TRBD2 (5 bases each). The length of the CDR3 is 16 residues. The germline V gene has CDR1 SGHNT and CDR2 YENEEA. V lost 5 bases to trimming and J lost 2 bases, with 17 bases between them. CDR3 coding DNA: TGTGCCAGCAGCCCTCTCCGGGGCACCCCCACAGATACGCAGTATTTT. This translates into CASSPLRGTPTDTQYF.

Ten or more counts support this clonotype. The chain uses TRBV5-1 and TRBJ2-3; 10 nucleotides match TRBD1. The CDR3 runs to 14 residues. After removal of 4 bases from V and 5 bases from J, the junction contained 4 bases not matched to a gene. Germline V lookup: CDR1 SGHRS, CDR2 YFSETQ. DNA of the CDR3: TGCGCCAGCAGCCCCGGACAGGGGGTAGATACGCAGTATTTT. Protein product: CASSPGQGVDTQYF.

Worth noting for this clonotype: A much more abundant neighbour one base away suggests this may be a read error. The J gene is TRBJ2-5, the V gene TRBV9, with D unclear. V was pared by 4 bases and J by 5 bases, with 12 bases between. This CDR3 is 13 amino acids long. CDR1 and CDR2 from the germline V gene are SGDLS and YYNGEE. The CDR3 is CASSRPEMETQYF. For the CDR3, the DNA is TGTGCCAGCAGCCGCCCGGAGATGGAGACCCAGTACTTC.

This clonotype was detected many times. V usage is TRBV20-1 and J usage is TRBJ2-7; no clear D. The V gene lost 0 bases and the J gene lost 0 bases, with 6 bases spanning the gap. Germline assignment: CDR1 DFQATT and CDR2 SNEGSKA (reference sequence). The CDR3 extends over 13 amino acids. The DNA for the CDR3 is TGCAGTGCTAGAGAGGGATACTCCTACGAGCAGTACTTC. It specifies CSAREGYSYEQYF.

The rearrangement links TRBV24-1 to TRBJ2-1; maybe TRBD2 (5 bases). Germline V lookup: CDR1 KGHDR, CDR2 SFDVKD. The ends were cut back, 5 bases at V and 6 bases at J, with 10 bases in the middle. The CDR3 spans 13 residues. CDR3 DNA: TGTGCCACCAGTGGCGTCGGAGGCAATGAGCAGTTCTTC. It codes for CATSGVGGNEQFF.

This clonotype showed up many times. The chain is built from TRBV19 and TRBJ2-1, with 7 bases that match TRBD2. CDR3 length equals 15 residues. V shed 5 bases, J shed 3 bases, and the junction held 7 bases outside the gene matches. Looked up from germline, CDR1 is LNHDA and CDR2 is SQIVND (reference sequence). The CDR3 protein is CASSSAGDYYNEQFF. CDR3 nucleotide sequence: TGTGCCAGTAGTTCCGCGGGAGACTACTACAATGAGCAGTTCTTC.

This clonotype was seen more than once but under ten times. The chain couples TRBV30 to TRBJ1-2, with 7 positions matching TRBD1. V shed 2 bases, J shed 8 bases, and the junction held 2 bases outside the gene matches. The CDR3 totals 11 residues. The germline V gene encodes CDR1 GTSNPN and CDR2 SVGIG (reference sequence). The CDR3 loop is CAWSTGAGYTF. The CDR3, as DNA: TGTGCCTGGAGTACAGGGGCCGGCTACACCTTC.

The chain is built from TRBV10-1 and TRBJ1-3, with a tentative D call TRBD1 (5 bases). CDR1 is WNHNN, CDR2 SYGVQD, per germline (reference sequence). The CDR3 is 17 amino acids. Deletions cut 10 bases from V and 1 base from J, with 23 bases between. The CDR3 reads CANQPGREDESGNTIYF. CDR3 sequence (DNA): TGCGCCAACCAACCGGGACGGGAAGACGAATCTGGAAACACCATATATTTT.

This clonotype was counted ten times or more. V usage is TRBV20-1 and J usage is TRBJ1-4; no clear D gene. Germline assignment: CDR1 DFQATT and CDR2 SNEGSKA (reference sequence). V was trimmed by 1 base and J by 7 bases, leaving 13 bases between them. CDR3 length: 14 amino acids. CDR3 DNA: TGCAGTGCTAGAGGGTCCCCGGGGTCTGAAAAACTGTTTTTT. Translated: CSARGSPGSEKLFF.

Ten or more counts support this clonotype. V and J are TRBV5-1 and TRBJ1-2; a weak D match, TRBD1 (5 bases). Deletions cut 7 bases from V and 4 bases from J, with 20 bases between. This CDR3 has 15 residues. Germline CDR1 and CDR2: SGHRS and YFSETQ. For the CDR3, the DNA is TGCGCCAGCGGACATGGCGGGCCCTCTGGCTATGGCTACACCTTC. It yields the protein CASGHGGPSGYGYTF. Supplemented by reference TRBV5-1 and TRBJ1-2, the full variable domain reads KAGVTQTPRYLIKTRGQQVTLSCSPISGHRSVSWYQQTPGQGLQFLFEYFSETQRNKGNFPGRFSGRQFSNSRSEMNVSTLELGDSALYLCASGHGGPSGYGYTFGSGTRLTVV.

The J gene is TRBJ1-4, the V gene TRBV10-3, with D unclear. The CDR3 loop spans 13 amino acids. V lost 2 bases and J 4 bases, leaving 5 bases between the germline ends. The germline V gene has CDR1 ENHRY and CDR2 SYGVKD. This CDR3 is CAISERRNEKLFF. CDR3 in DNA: TGTGCCATCAGTGAGCGTCGTAATGAAAAACTGTTTTTT.

This clonotype has a handful of counts. The gene calls are TRBV19 and TRBJ2-3; TRBD2 matches at 7 bases. Germline values: CDR1 LNHDA, CDR2 SQIVND (reference sequence). J lost 0 bases, V lost 3 bases, and 3 bases had no gene match. This CDR3 comprises 15 residues. CDR3 nucleotides: TGTGCCAGTAGTATCCTAGCGGCTAGCACAGATACGCAGTATTTT. Protein sequence: CASSILAASTDTQYF.

This clonotype came up many times. The chain recombines TRBV2 with TRBJ1-4; the D gene is possibly TRBD1 (5 bases). The CDR3 runs 12 residues. Germline V lookup: CDR1 SNHLY, CDR2 FYNNEI. V was cut by 5 bases and J by 6 bases, with 7 bases left in between. The CDR3 here is CASSQQDEKLFF. The CDR3 DNA follows: TGTGCCAGCAGTCAACAGGATGAAAAACTGTTTTTT.

This rearrangement joins TRBV5-1 to TRBJ2-3; perhaps D is TRBD1 or TRBD2 (5 bases each). CDR3 length equals 11 residues. Trimming pared 3 bases from V and 6 bases from J, leaving 5 bases between. Germline CDR1 SGHRS, CDR2 YFSETQ. For the CDR3, the DNA is TGCGCCAGCAGCTGGGGGGATACGCAGTATTTT. It specifies CASSWGDTQYF.

This clonotype has just one count. CDR3 region: CSARVSGSYEQYF. The DNA for the CDR3 is TGCAGTGCTAGGGTTAGCGGCTCCTACGAGCAGTACTTC. V usage is TRBV20-1 and J usage is TRBJ2-7; TRBD2 is a possible D gene (6 bases). The CDR3 is made up of 13 amino acids. CDR1 DFQATT and CDR2 SNEGSKA come from the germline V gene (reference sequence). The germline V and J ends were trimmed by 3 bases and 0 bases, with 9 bases remaining between them.

The chain has TRBV20-1 and TRBJ1-6; a possible D gene is TRBD1 (5 bases). The CDR3 has 13 amino acids. Germline CDR1 and CDR2: DFQATT and SNEGSKA (reference sequence). Trimming took off 5 bases at V and 9 bases at J, with 14 bases between the two ends. The CDR3 here is CSALTGTASPLHF. DNA of the CDR3: TGCAGTGCTTTAACCGGGACGGCTTCACCCCTCCACTTT.

The rearrangement joins TRBV7-2 to TRBJ2-7; 7 bases align to TRBD1. V shed 5 bases, J shed 6 bases, and the junction held 7 bases outside the gene matches. CDR3 length: 13 residues. Germline CDR1 is SGHTA and CDR2 is FQGNSA. In nucleotides, the CDR3 is TGTGCCAGCAGCCCCCGGACAGGATTCGAGCAGTACTTC. Encoded protein: CASSPRTGFEQYF. Drawing the rest from reference TRBV7-2 and TRBJ2-7, the complete variable domain is GAGVSQSPSNKVTEKGKDVELRCDPISGHTALYWYRQSLGQGLEFLIYFQGNSAPDKSGLPSDRFSAERTGGSVSTLTIQRTQQEDSAVYLCASSPRTGFEQYFGPGTRLTVT.

CDR3 nucleotide sequence: TGTGCCAGCAGTTTATTGGGGGCAGGGCCTAATGAAAAACTGTTTTTT. Translation gives CASSLLGAGPNEKLFF. The J gene is TRBJ1-4, the V gene TRBV28; TRBD1 is a possible D gene (6 bases). Germline-derived CDR1 and CDR2 are MDHEN and SYDVKM. The CDR3 totals 16 residues. Trimming took 1 base from V and 3 from J, leaving 12 bases between them.

The rearrangement joins TRBV2 to TRBJ1-1; D gene ambiguous. Per the germline V gene, CDR1 is SNHLY and CDR2 is FYNNEI. V was pared by 6 bases and J by 5 bases, with 16 bases between. The CDR3 consists of 14 residues. The CDR3 loop reads CASSLGQLQTEAFF. The DNA of the CDR3 is TGTGCCAGCAGCTTGGGCCAGCTACAAACTGAAGCTTTCTTT.

The chain employs TRBV27 and TRBJ1-2; TRBD1 is a possible D gene (5 bases). CDR1 is MNHEY, CDR2 SMNVEV, per germline (reference sequence). This CDR3 is 13 amino acids long. Between the trimmed V and J ends, which lost 6 bases and 3 bases, there was a span of 11 bases. The CDR3 sequence: CASRVTGHYGYTF. The CDR3 DNA follows: TGTGCCAGCAGGGTAACAGGCCACTATGGCTACACCTTC.

The sample holds a few counts of this clonotype. The chain has TRBV3-1 and TRBJ2-2, with D possibly being TRBD1 (5 bases). Germline loops: CDR1 LGHDT, CDR2 YNNKEL (reference sequence). The CDR3 is made up of 13 amino acids. The CDR3 DNA is TGTGTAGTCGGCAGGGAGAACACCGGGGAGCTGTTTTTT. It is translated as CVVGRENTGELFF.

This clonotype was seen repeatedly, ten times or more. The chain joins TRBV5-4 to TRBJ1-1, with unresolved D. Germline loops: CDR1 SGHNT, CDR2 YYREEE (reference sequence). Trimming pared 0 bases from V and 10 bases from J, leaving 16 bases between. The CDR3 contains 14 residues. The CDR3 spells CASSLGGGPEGAFF. The DNA of the CDR3 is TGTGCCAGCAGCTTGGGAGGAGGTCCCGAGGGAGCTTTCTTT.

This chain connects TRBV2 to TRBJ1-2; D gene unclear. Trimming removed 8 bases at V and 8 bases at J, with 18 bases between. The CDR3 extends over 13 amino acids. CDR1 and CDR2 (germline): SNHLY, FYNNEI. The CDR3 sequence: CASGLSAERGYTF. Here the CDR3 DNA reads TGTGCCAGCGGTTTATCGGCCGAACGGGGCTACACCTTC.

This clonotype was found many times. J is TRBJ1-2 and V is TRBV25-1, with 8 nucleotides matching TRBD1. The CDR3 sequence is 14 residues long. Germline V gene lookup returns CDR1 MGHDK and CDR2 SYGVNS. V dropped 1 base and J dropped 4; count of bases not matched to a gene: 2. As DNA, the CDR3 is TGTGCCAGCAGTGAATCAGGGGGCGGCTATGGCTACACCTTC. It encodes CASSESGGGYGYTF.

The chain joins TRBV7-2 to TRBJ1-6; the D gene is possibly TRBD1 (5 bases). V was trimmed by 1 base and J by 7 bases, leaving 14 bases between them. Germline-derived CDR1 and CDR2 are SGHTA and FQGNSA. The CDR3 loop spans 16 amino acids. The CDR3, as DNA: TGTGCCAGCAGCTTAGGGCTAGAGGGGTACAATTCACCCCTCCACTTT. Translated: CASSLGLEGYNSPLHF.